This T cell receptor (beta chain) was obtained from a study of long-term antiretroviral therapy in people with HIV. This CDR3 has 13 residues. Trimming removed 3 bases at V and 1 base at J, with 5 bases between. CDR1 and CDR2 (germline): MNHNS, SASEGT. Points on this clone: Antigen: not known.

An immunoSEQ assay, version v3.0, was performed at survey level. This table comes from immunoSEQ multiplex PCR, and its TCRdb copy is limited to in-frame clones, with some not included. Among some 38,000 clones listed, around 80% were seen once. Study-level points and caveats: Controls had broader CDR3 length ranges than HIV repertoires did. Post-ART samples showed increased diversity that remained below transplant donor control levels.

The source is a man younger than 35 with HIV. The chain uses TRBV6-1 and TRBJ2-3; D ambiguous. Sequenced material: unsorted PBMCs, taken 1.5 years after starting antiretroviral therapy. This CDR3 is CASSDGRTDTQYF. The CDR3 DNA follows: TGTGCCAGCAGTGACGGCCGCACAGATACGCAGTATTTT.